This TCR beta chain was sequenced during a study of cytomegalovirus exposure and HLA in healthy donors. The study's findings and limits: In an earlier analysis, in approximately 570 donors, most V segments appeared productive either ~90% or ~30% of the time. A later analysis revealed that TCR association rates differed between HLA loci, peaking at DRB1 and bottoming out at HLA-C.

Healthy bone marrow donors formed the donor group. V lost 2 bases to trimming and J lost 6 bases, with 19 bases between them. CDR1 and CDR2 (germline): SEHNR, FQNEAQ (reference sequence). This CDR3 contains 17 residues. On this clone: The antigen remains unidentified.

Primers for the PCR totalled 60 Vbeta and 13 Jbeta. Assay: immunoSEQ multiplex PCR; the TCRdb copy retains only in-frame clones and omits some. The repertoire includes 130,000 or so clones, around 86% of them detected once, and 2.1% sits in the top ten. The sequence was collected from a man in his thirties or forties in good health and CMV-seronegative. The sequencing input was PBMCs. This chain connects TRBV7-9 to TRBJ2-2; D perhaps matches TRBD1 (5 bases). The CDR3 loop reads CASSLYVTGWMAGELFF. CDR3 in DNA: TGTGCCAGCAGCTTATACGTCACAGGTTGGATGGCCGGGGAGCTGTTTTTT.